The 3 T cell receptor beta chains below come from one sample, sequenced in a study of cytomegalovirus exposure and HLA in healthy donors. Primers included in the PCR were 60 Vbeta and 13 Jbeta primers. The protocol was immunoSEQ multiplex PCR, while the TCRdb copy is restricted to in-frame clones and leaves out a portion. The table has over 150,000 clones, 75% to 85% seen once; the top ten hold 6% to 7.5%. Sequences were obtained from PBMCs. These receptors all stem from a man aged 25 to 45 in good health and CMV-seropositive.

The genes are TRBV28 and TRBJ1-5, with a tentative D call TRBD1 (5 bases). This CDR3 has 16 residues. Germline V CDR1 and CDR2: MDHEN, SYDVKM. Trimming shortened V by 3 bases and J by 7 bases, and 19 bases separated the two germline ends. CDR3 region: CASSFRGLRGRQPQHF. The CDR3 DNA sequence: TGTGCCAGCAGTTTTCGGGGGTTGCGGGGTAGGCAGCCCCAGCATTTT.

The chain combines TRBV27 with TRBJ2-7; 8 nucleotides match TRBD1. Trimming removed 5 bases from V and 1 base from J; junction bases left unmatched: 4. Germline values: CDR1 MNHEY, CDR2 SMNVEV (reference sequence). The CDR3 has 14 amino acids. The DNA of the CDR3 is TGTGCCAGCAGTCCGGGACAGGAGTCCTACGAGCAGTACTTC. It codes for CASSPGQESYEQYF.

The chain employs TRBV9 and TRBJ2-7; D is possibly TRBD2 (6 bases). Trimming cost V 4 bases and J 3 bases, with 17 bases left between them. Germline CDR1 is SGDLS and CDR2 is YYNGEE. The CDR3 spans 15 residues. Here the CDR3 DNA reads TGTGCCAGCAGCCCCTCCGGGCAGGGAGGCTACGAGCAGTACTTC. This sequence encodes CASSPSGQGGYEQYF.